This entry lists 11 T cell receptor beta chains sequenced from one sample in a study of breast tumors, draining lymph nodes, adjacent tissues. TCRdb used MiXCR to reprocess the multiplex PCR reads, holding one entry per CDR3 protein. The table shows more than 10,000 distinct CDR3 sequences, with roughly 72% occurring only once. The sequencing input was tumor-adjacent breast tissue. These TCRs come from a female donor with breast cancer. Some clones in this sample may be carry-over from other donors' samples.

The chain links TRBV12-3 or TRBV12-4 to TRBJ2-7, with D unresolved. Between the trimmed V and J ends, which lost 1 base and 9 bases, there was a span of 13 bases. The CDR3 sequence is 13 residues long. CDR3 sequence: CASSLGREIPQYF. The CDR3 bases are TGTGCCAGCAGTTTAGGCAGAGAAATCCCGCAGTACTTC.

By proportion, this clonotype is medium-sized (0.01 to 0.1%). The chain combines TRBV29-1 with TRBJ2-2; D perhaps matches TRBD1 (6 bases). Trimming pared 8 bases from V and 0 bases from J, leaving 16 bases between. The CDR3 totals 15 residues. The germline gives CDR1 SQVTM, CDR2 ANQGSEA. The CDR3 DNA follows: TGCAGCTGCTCTACAGGACAGACGAACACCGGGGAGCTGTTTTTT. This sequence encodes CSCSTGQTNTGELFF.

This clonotype was recorded at least ten times. CDR3 sequence: CASSLGGNEQFF. CDR3 sequence (DNA): TGTGCCAGCAGTTTGGGTGGGAATGAGCAGTTCTTC. The chain links TRBV27 to TRBJ2-1; D unresolved. CDR1 is MNHEY and CDR2 is SMNVEV in the germline V gene (reference sequence). There are 12 residues in the CDR3. V was pared by 3 bases and J by 7 bases, with 7 bases between.

Note on this clonotype: The conserved closing phenylalanine or tryptophan is absent in this CDR3, likely reflecting a read error. This chain links TRBV7-9 with TRBJ1-6; perhaps TRBD1 as D (6 bases). Germline CDR1 and CDR2: SEHNR and FQNEAQ (reference sequence). The CDR3 runs to 17 residues. Trimming cost V 3 bases and J 10 bases, with 22 bases left between them. In DNA, the CDR3 is TGTGCCAGCAGCTTTCACGACCTCAGGGGTGCGGGCTCACCCCTCCACTCT. It codes for CASSFHDLRGAGSPLHS.

The chain combines TRBV19 with TRBJ2-3; weak D call: TRBD2 (5 bases). Trimming removed 6 bases from V and 4 bases from J, with 11 bases in between. The CDR3 spans 13 residues. CDR1 and CDR2 from the germline V gene are LNHDA and SQIVND (reference sequence). Here the CDR3 reads CASRASSSDTQYF. The DNA of the CDR3 is TGTGCCAGTAGAGCTAGCTCCTCAGATACGCAGTATTTT.

This chain uses TRBV7-9 with TRBJ2-1, with 9 positions matching TRBD1. CDR1 and CDR2 from the germline V gene are SEHNR and FQNEAQ (reference sequence). V lost 5 bases and J lost 8; bases outside the gene matches: 10. The CDR3 is made up of 15 amino acids. The CDR3 reads CASSPTPDRGYEQFF. CDR3 nucleotide sequence: TGTGCCAGCAGCCCGACCCCTGACAGGGGGTATGAGCAGTTCTTC. Full variable domain (rest looked up from reference TRBV7-9 and TRBJ2-1): DTGVSQNPRHKITKRGQNVTFRCDPISEHNRLYWYRQTLGQGPEFLTYFQNEAQLEKSRLLSDRFSAERPKGSFSTLEIQRTEQGDSAMYLCASSPTPDRGYEQFFGPGTRLTVL.

V gene TRBV19 combines with J gene TRBJ2-5; TRBD2 agrees at 9 bases. The CDR3 has 15 amino acids. Germline V lookup: CDR1 LNHDA, CDR2 SQIVND (reference sequence). Unmatched junction bases numbered 13, after V lost 8 bases and J lost 6 bases. The CDR3 protein is CASARSGGHQKTQYF. CDR3 sequence (DNA): TGTGCCAGTGCCCGTAGCGGGGGCCATCAAAAGACCCAGTACTTC.

CDR3: CSASSGNRETQYF. The CDR3 DNA is TGCAGTGCTAGTTCAGGGAATAGAGAGACCCAGTACTTC. This chain connects TRBV20-1 to TRBJ2-5; D may be TRBD1 (5 bases). Between the trimmed V and J ends, which lost 3 bases and 4 bases, there was a span of 12 bases. From germline, CDR1 is DFQATT and CDR2 SNEGSKA (reference sequence). This CDR3 is 13 amino acids long.

This clonotype was seen ten or more times. The chain joins TRBV28 to TRBJ2-3, with a possible D match to TRBD2 (6 bases). The CDR3 extends over 14 amino acids. Trimming took 3 bases from V and 1 from J, leaving 8 bases between them. Germline-derived CDR1 and CDR2 are MDHEN and SYDVKM. The CDR3 nucleotides are TGTGCCAGCAGTTTTGTAGCGGGCACAGATACGCAGTATTTT. Translation: CASSFVAGTDTQYF.

This chain uses TRBV18 with TRBJ2-7; a possible D gene is TRBD1 (5 bases). CDR3 size: 13 residues. V dropped 6 bases and J dropped 5 bases, with 14 bases sitting between them. Germline values: CDR1 KGHSH, CDR2 LQKENI. DNA for the CDR3: TGTGCCAGCTCTTTTCAGGGCGGTAACGAGCAGTACTTC. Translation gives CASSFQGGNEQYF.

The rearrangement joins TRBV7-6 to TRBJ2-7; D uncertain. V was trimmed by 0 bases and J by 3 bases, leaving 6 bases between them. The CDR3 length is 13 residues. Germline assignment: CDR1 SGHVS and CDR2 FNYEAQ. As DNA, the CDR3 is TGTGCCAGCAGCTTAGCGGCCAGCTACGAGCAGTACTTC. Protein sequence: CASSLAASYEQYF.